This entry is about one T cell receptor beta chain. Its specific antigen is unknown. There are no base qualities to consult, and no much larger clone falls within one base. To sequence the TCRbeta CDR3 region, genomic DNA was isolated from the sorted cells. TCRbeta CDR3 regions were sequenced using the immunoSEQ Assay. As stored in TCRdb, this immuneACCESS dataset retains in-frame rearrangements with V and J assigned. A fraction of the clones does not appear; measured against another copy, unresolved V genes explain less than half of the discrepancy, and the remainder lacks a known reason. The sample records approximately 68,000 clones, about nine tenths of which are singletons. The ten biggest clones cover around 4% of the sample. A distance of 9 bases separates the germline ends of V and J, which lose 5 bases and 2 bases respectively. Counted from cysteine to phenylalanine, this CDR3 has 13 amino acids. Of all the DNA, just the CDR3 is kept, 39 bases in frame from base 1. According to the germline V gene, CDR1 reads SGDLS and CDR2 reads YYNGEE.

The record originates from a study of OX40 agonist ivuxolimab in advanced cancers. Regarding the research as a whole: The costimulatory receptor OX40 (CD134) was targeted by ivuxolimab, a fully human IgG2 agonistic monoclonal antibody. Intravenous ivuxolimab was administered to patients every 2 weeks at six dose levels: 0.01, 0.1, 0.3, 1.5, 3 and 10 mg/kg. Of the roughly 52 dose-escalation patients, hepatocellular carcinoma was present in some 19, melanoma in roughly 15, renal cell carcinoma in 9 and head and neck cancer in 9. In the dose-escalation cohort, approximately 82% of patients were male, and the mean age was 60 years with a range of roughly 20 to 79. Patients were allowed to have had prior anti-PD-1, anti-PD-L1 or anti-CTLA-4 therapy, and around 37% of the dose-escalation patients had previously received checkpoint inhibitors. Partial responses occurred in three dose-escalation patients: two with cutaneous melanoma and one with hepatocellular carcinoma. Peripheral TCRbeta sequencing was intended to test whether TCR sequence diversity was altered and clonal T-cell expansion was caused by ivuxolimab. The paper covers the monotherapy dose-escalation part of the phase I ivuxolimab trial, which included N of about 56 patients. General study outcomes and caveats: In the 0.1-3.0 mg/kg groups, partial responders were among the patients with the lowest normalized peripheral clonal expansion, particularly in CD8+ T cells. At doses of 0.1 to 3.0 mg/kg, clonal expansion of both CD4+ and CD8+ T cells in blood was seen between baseline and week 6. Antigen specificity was not determined for the clonally expanded peripheral T cells. After ivuxolimab, expanded clones were on average more numerous among CD8+ T cells than among CD4+ T cells. Low levels of normalized T-cell clonal expansion were also seen in some patients who did not respond.

The trial excluded patients who had a history of autoimmune disease or were on systemic immunosuppression. Peripheral blood for TCR sequencing was collected from all dose cohorts at baseline, on cycle 4 day 1, and on cycle 7 day 1. The samples were taken from a phase I, first-in-human, multicenter, open-label dose-escalation trial of ivuxolimab. Adults with locally advanced or metastatic melanoma, renal cell carcinoma, hepatocellular carcinoma or head and neck squamous cell carcinoma were enrolled in the trial. Before TCR sequencing, CD4+ T cells and CD8+ T cells from peripheral blood were sorted into separate populations.

The rearrangement joined TRBV9 to TRBJ2-3, with the D segment identity uncertain. The sample was CD4+ or CD8+ T cells sorted from blood, taken in a trial of the OX40 agonist ivuxolimab. This clonotype was sampled from an adult with an advanced solid tumor such as melanoma, head and neck, liver or kidney cancer. The DNA sequence follows: TGTGCCAGCAGTCAACAGCTCACAGATACGCAGTATTTT. Protein translation: CASSQQLTDTQYF.